These 9 T cell receptor beta chains share one sample of origin, sequenced in a study of breast tumors, draining lymph nodes, adjacent tissues. MiXCR, run by TCRdb on the multiplex PCR reads, gives a single entry per CDR3 protein. This table has 15,000 to 20,000 distinct CDR3 sequences, less than 45% appearing once. The sequenced sample was tumor-adjacent breast tissue. These receptors came from a female donor with breast cancer. Some clones in this sample may be carry-over from other donors' samples.

Note on this clonotype: A read error is possible here, since a much larger clone lies one base away. The gene calls are TRBV11-3 and TRBJ2-1; 7 bases map to TRBD2. Germline CDR1 reads SGHNT; CDR2 reads YENEEA. The length of the CDR3 is 15 residues. Trimming cost V 1 base and J 10 bases; bases outside gene matches: 10. The CDR3 loop reads CASSLGLAAVGEQFF. CDR3 in DNA: TGTGCCAGCAGCTTAGGTCTAGCGGCGGTGGGCGAGCAGTTCTTC.

With respect to this clonotype: The junction departs from germline at one end; a sequencing error may be responsible. As DNA, the CDR3 is TGTGCCATCAGCGATAGCGGGAACCACTACAATGAGCCGTTCTTC. Its translation: CAISDSGNHYNEPFF. V is TRBV9 and J is TRBJ2-1; 8 bases match TRBD2. The CDR3 is 15 residues long. The germline CDR1 and CDR2 sequences are SGDLS and YYNGEE.

This clonotype is deemed medium-sized. The chain is built from TRBV7-8 and TRBJ2-7, with TRBD2 identical over 8 bases. The V gene end was trimmed by 5 bases and the J gene end by 1 base; junction bases not matched to a gene: 4. The CDR3 totals 14 residues. Germline V gene data show CDR1 as SGHVS and CDR2 as FQNEAQ. This CDR3 reads CASSPLADSYEQYF. The DNA for the CDR3 is TGTGCCAGCAGCCCACTAGCGGATTCCTACGAGCAGTACTTC. The full variable domain, in which reference TRBV7-8 and TRBJ2-7 provide the parts outside the CDR3, is GAGVSQSPRYKVAKRGQDVALRCDPISGHVSLFWYQQALGQGPEFLTYFQNEAQLDKSGLPSDRFFAERPEGSVSTLKIQRTQQEDSAVYLCASSPLADSYEQYFGPGTRLTVT.

The chain uses TRBV2 and TRBJ1-4; TRBD1 agrees at 9 bases. The CDR3 extends over 15 amino acids. The V and J ends lost 2 bases and 10 bases, in that order; junction bases with no gene match: 8. Per the germline V gene, CDR1 is SNHLY and CDR2 is FYNNEI. CDR3 DNA sequence: TGTGCCAGCAGTGAAAGGGACAGGGCGACTGGAAAACTGTTTTTT. It is translated as CASSERDRATGKLFF.

This chain uses TRBV9 with TRBJ2-7; TRBD2 aligns across 7 bases. The CDR3 spans 14 residues. Per germline, CDR1 SGDLS and CDR2 YYNGEE. V lost 2 bases to trimming and J lost 5 bases; unmatched junction nucleotides: 7. CDR3 amino acids: CASSVGQGGDEQYF. CDR3 nucleotide sequence: TGTGCCAGCAGCGTCGGTCAGGGAGGGGACGAGCAGTACTTC.

In regard to this clonotype: This CDR3 fails to terminate in the conserved phenylalanine or tryptophan, so it likely reflects a read error. The chain carries TRBV3-1 and TRBJ1-5; D is ambiguous. Per the germline V gene, CDR1 is LGHDT and CDR2 is YNNKEL (reference sequence). The CDR3 covers 14 residues. This chain's CDR3 is CASSQNSGYGPQHL. The CDR3 nucleotides read TGCGCCAGCAGCCAAAATTCGGGGTATGGGCCCCAGCATCTT.

Many counts were recorded for this clonotype. The chain links TRBV28 to TRBJ2-3, with TRBD2 matching 7 bases. The J segment lost 4 bases and the V segment lost 3 bases, leaving 10 bases of the junction unmatched. The CDR3 covers 16 residues. Germline V lookup: CDR1 MDHEN, CDR2 SYDVKM. The CDR3 spells CASSFYGRARADTQYF. CDR3 bases: TGTGCCAGCAGTTTCTATGGGAGGGCTAGGGCAGATACGCAGTATTTT.

Worth noting for this clonotype: This sequence may be a read error, since a much larger clone differs from it by one base. The V and J genes are TRBV6-2 or TRBV6-3 and TRBJ2-1, with 9 bases fitting TRBD2. The V segment lost 4 bases and the J segment 5 bases; nucleotides outside the gene matches: 9. Germline CDR1 reads MNHEY; CDR2 reads SVGEGT. CDR3 length: 16 amino acids. In DNA form, the CDR3 reads TGTGCCAGCAGTTCCTCGAGGTCTAGCGGGGACAATGAGCAGTTCTTC. It codes for CASSSSRSSGDNEQFF.

This clonotype came up many times. This chain joins TRBV7-9 and TRBJ1-1, with D possibly being TRBD1 (5 bases). The CDR3 loop spans 16 amino acids. Trimming shortened V by 6 bases and J by 1 base, and 18 bases separated the two germline ends. Germline-derived CDR1 and CDR2 are SEHNR and FQNEAQ (reference sequence). Here the CDR3 reads CASRGEGIRKNTEAFF. The CDR3 DNA reads as TGTGCCAGCAGGGGGGAGGGTATCAGGAAGAACACTGAAGCTTTCTTT.